This TCR beta chain was identified during a study of OX40 agonist ivuxolimab in advanced cancers. Method: immunoSEQ multiplex PCR; TCRdb's copy keeps in-frame clones and lacks some. The table has approximately 70,000 clones, approximately 80% seen once. The CDR3 has 14 residues. The J segment lost 7 bases and the V segment lost 2 bases, leaving 10 bases of the junction unmatched. The germline gives CDR1 SQVTM, CDR2 ANQGSEA. This sample comprised CD4+ or CD8+ T cells sorted from blood, obtained in a trial of the OX40 agonist ivuxolimab. The V gene is TRBV29-1, the J gene TRBJ1-1, with 7 positions matching TRBD1. The clonotype was recovered from an adult with an advanced solid tumor such as melanoma, head and neck, liver or kidney cancer. Here the CDR3 reads CSVERPGGRNEAFF. The DNA for the CDR3 is TGCAGCGTTGAAAGGCCAGGGGGGAGGAATGAAGCTTTCTTT. The full variable domain, rest sourced from reference TRBV29-1 and TRBJ1-1, is SAVISQKPSRDICQRGTSLTIQCQVDSQVTMMFWYRQQPGQSLTLIATANQGSEATYESGFVIDKFPISRPNLTFSTLTVSNMSPEDSSIYLCSVERPGGRNEAFFGQGTRLTVV.